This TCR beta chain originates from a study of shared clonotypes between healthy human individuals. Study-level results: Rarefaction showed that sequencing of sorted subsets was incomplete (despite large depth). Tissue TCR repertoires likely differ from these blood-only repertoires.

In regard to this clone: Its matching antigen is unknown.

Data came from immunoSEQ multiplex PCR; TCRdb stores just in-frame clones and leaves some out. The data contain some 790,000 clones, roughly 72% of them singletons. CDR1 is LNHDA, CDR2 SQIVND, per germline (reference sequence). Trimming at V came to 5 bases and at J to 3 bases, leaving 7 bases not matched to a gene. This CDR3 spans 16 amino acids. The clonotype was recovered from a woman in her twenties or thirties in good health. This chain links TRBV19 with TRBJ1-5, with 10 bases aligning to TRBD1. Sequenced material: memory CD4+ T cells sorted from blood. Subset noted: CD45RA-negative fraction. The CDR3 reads CASSPRDRGTNQPQHF. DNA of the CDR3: TGTGCCAGTAGTCCACGGGACAGGGGTACCAATCAGCCCCAGCATTTT.